This T cell receptor beta chain appears in the sequencing data of a study of cytomegalovirus exposure and HLA in healthy donors. Overall study findings and caveats: With later analysis, a missense DCLRE1C variant became linked to TCR beta V- and J-gene trimming.

At sampling all donors were nominally healthy, likely with unrecorded immune exposures. This CDR3 comprises 14 residues. V lost 5 bases to trimming and J lost 3 bases; unmatched junction nucleotides: 7. Germline V gene sequence: CDR1 WNHNN, CDR2 SYGVQD (reference sequence). The PCR employed 60 Vbeta primers together with 13 Jbeta primers. Generated by immunoSEQ multiplex PCR, the TCRdb table keeps only in-frame clones and is missing some. The specimen's table records approximately 72,000 clones. Concerning this clone: Its antigen is undetermined.

The genes are TRBV10-1 and TRBJ2-7, with 7 nucleotides matching TRBD2. This TCR came from a man aged 35-49 years in good health and CMV-seronegative. Specimen: PBMCs. CDR3 loop: CASSPEREIYEQYF. The CDR3 DNA is TGCGCCAGCAGTCCTGAGCGGGAAATCTACGAGCAGTACTTC.